The TCR beta chain described here comes from a study of blood T cell repertoires in COVID-19. The repertoire was sequenced with immunoSEQ multiplex PCR; TCRdb's copy has only in-frame clones and lacks some. The sample lists 250,000 to 350,000 clones, around 91% occurring once. Sequences were obtained from PBMCs or T cells enriched from blood (not recorded which). The TCR was taken from a woman aged 18-29 years with acute COVID-19.

The CDR3 sequence: CASSLTVYEQYF. The DNA for the CDR3 is TGTGCCAGCAGCTTGACAGTCTACGAGCAGTACTTC. V is TRBV7-9 and J is TRBJ2-7; D possibly corresponds to TRBD1 (5 bases). The ends were cut back, 3 bases at V and 3 bases at J, with 6 bases in the middle. The length of the CDR3 is 12 residues. Germline V gene sequence: CDR1 SEHNR, CDR2 FQNEAQ (reference sequence).